The next 6 T cell receptor beta chains were all read from a single sample in a study of shared clonotypes between healthy human individuals. Repertoires were generated with immunoSEQ multiplex PCR, while TCRdb's copy carries only in-frame clones and drops some. The repertoire includes fewer than 850,000 clones, roughly 91% of them detected once, and about 33% sits in the top ten. Sample: memory CD8+ T cells from PBMCs. Noted subset: CD45RO+ cells pooled with CCR7-negative TemRA cells. These receptors were collected from a man younger than 35 in good health. Some clones in this sample may be carry-over from other donors' samples.

As to this clone: At one end, the junction sequence differs from germline, possibly due to a read error. This chain joins TRBV2 and TRBJ1-5, with D perhaps matching TRBD1 (6 bases). Per germline, CDR1 SNHLY and CDR2 FYNNEI. CDR3 length: 14 residues. The CDR3 bases are TGTGCCAGCAGCGAAGGGGGGGCCAATCAGCCCCAGCATTTT. Residues: CASSEGGANQPQHF.

On this clone: Distinct nucleotide sequences in the sample also encode this CDR3. The chain uses TRBV13 and TRBJ2-7; D gene uncertain. CDR3 length: 11 amino acids. Per germline, CDR1 PRHDT and CDR2 FYEKMQ (reference sequence). V was trimmed by 4 bases and J by 3 bases, leaving 4 bases between them. This chain's CDR3 is CASSSSYEQYF. DNA of the CDR3: TGTGCCAGCAGCTCCAGCTACGAGCAGTACTTC.

The chain joins TRBV7-3 to TRBJ2-7; 9 nucleotides align to TRBD1. The length of the CDR3 is 15 residues. In germline, CDR1 is SGHTA, CDR2 FQGTGA. The V segment lost 5 bases and the J segment 1 base; nucleotides outside the gene matches: 6. The CDR3 DNA follows: TGTGCCAGCAGCGTGGGACAGGGCGGGTCCTACGAGCAGTACTTC. Translating gives CASSVGQGGSYEQYF.

The sample holds a few counts of this clone. The J gene is TRBJ1-1, the V gene TRBV6-1; no clear D. Germline values: CDR1 MNHNS, CDR2 SASEGT. The CDR3 spans 15 residues. Trimming stripped 3 bases from V and 1 base from J, with 12 bases between. This CDR3 reads CASSDLMAANTEAFF. The CDR3 DNA follows: TGTGCCAGCAGTGATCTGATGGCGGCGAACACTGAAGCTTTCTTT.

This clone occurred a few times. The V and J genes are TRBV19 and TRBJ2-7; 8 bases are a match to TRBD1. This CDR3 spans 16 amino acids. V was pared by 5 bases and J by 2 bases, with 11 bases of the junction left unmatched. Germline lookup yields CDR1 LNHDA and CDR2 SQIVND (reference sequence). In DNA, the CDR3 is TGTGCCAGTAGTCCCTACACCGGGACAGGAGCCTACGAGCAGTACTTC. As protein: CASSPYTGTGAYEQYF. Based on the CDR3 plus reference TRBV19 and TRBJ2-7, the full variable domain is DGGITQSPKYLFRKEGQNVTLSCEQNLNHDAMYWYRQDPGQGLRLIYYSQIVNDFQKGDIAEGYSVSREKKESFPLTVTSAQKNPTAFYLCASSPYTGTGAYEQYFGPGTRLTVT.

V gene TRBV29-1 combines with J gene TRBJ2-7; the D is unclear. The V end was cut by 5 bases, the J end by 1 base, with 12 bases between. CDR1 and CDR2 (germline): SQVTM, ANQGSEA. CDR3 size: 13 residues. The CDR3 spells CSVSPDPSYEQYF. The CDR3 region has the DNA TGCAGCGTTTCTCCTGATCCTTCCTACGAGCAGTACTTC.